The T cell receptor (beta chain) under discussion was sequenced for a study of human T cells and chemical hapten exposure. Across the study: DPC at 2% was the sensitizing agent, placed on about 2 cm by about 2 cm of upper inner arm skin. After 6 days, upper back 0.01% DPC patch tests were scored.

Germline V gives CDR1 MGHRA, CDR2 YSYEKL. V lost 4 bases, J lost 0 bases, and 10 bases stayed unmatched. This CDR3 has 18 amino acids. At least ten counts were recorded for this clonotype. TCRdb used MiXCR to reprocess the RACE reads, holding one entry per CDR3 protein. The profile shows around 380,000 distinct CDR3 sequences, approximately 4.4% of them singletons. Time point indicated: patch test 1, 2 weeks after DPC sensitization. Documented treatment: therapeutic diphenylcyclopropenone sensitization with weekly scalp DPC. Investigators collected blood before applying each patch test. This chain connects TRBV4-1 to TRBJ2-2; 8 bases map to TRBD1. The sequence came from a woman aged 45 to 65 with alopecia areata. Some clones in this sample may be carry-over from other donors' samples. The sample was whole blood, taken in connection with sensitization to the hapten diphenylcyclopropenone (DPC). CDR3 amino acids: CASSLFHRGMSNTGELFF. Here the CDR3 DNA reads TGCGCCAGCAGCCTATTCCACAGGGGGATGTCGAACACCGGGGAGCTGTTTTTT.